Below are 24 T cell receptor beta chains sequenced from a single sample in a study of blood T cell repertoires in COVID-19. The data were produced by immunoSEQ multiplex PCR, yet TCRdb's version contains in-frame clones alone and is incomplete. The sample holds 300,000 to 450,000 clones, 89% seen once. The sequenced sample consisted of peripheral blood. All receptors derive from a woman aged 25 to 39 with COVID-19, enrolled during active disease.

The DNA for the CDR3 is TGTGCCAGTAGTATAATTGCCGGACAGGGGGATTCACCCCTCCACTTT. This gives the protein CASSIIAGQGDSPLHF. V usage is TRBV19 and J usage is TRBJ1-6; 10 nucleotides match TRBD1. The CDR3 has 16 amino acids. The trim removed 2 bases at V and 8 bases at J, leaving 6 bases unmatched. Germline CDR1 is LNHDA and CDR2 is SQIVND (reference sequence).

The chain recombines TRBV7-6 with TRBJ2-3; 13 bases match TRBD2. Germline V gene sequence: CDR1 SGHVS, CDR2 FNYEAQ. The V gene end was trimmed by 0 bases and the J gene end by 4 bases; junction bases not matched to a gene: 4. The CDR3 length is 17 residues. The DNA of the CDR3 is TGTGCCAGCAGCTTAGCTGGGACTAGCGGGGCAGCAGATACGCAGTATTTT. This sequence encodes CASSLAGTSGAADTQYF.

The chain links TRBV24-1 to TRBJ1-5; D possibly corresponds to TRBD1 (6 bases). The CDR3 consists of 14 residues. The V end was cut by 6 bases, the J end by 6 bases, with 14 bases between. Germline values: CDR1 KGHDR, CDR2 SFDVKD. CDR3 sequence (DNA): TGTGCCACCAGTCGGGGGGGGCAGGGTCAGCCCCAGCATTTT. Translated, it gives CATSRGGQGQPQHF.

The chain is built from TRBV24-1 and TRBJ2-5; 12 positions agree with TRBD2. The length of the CDR3 is 17 residues. Germline V lookup: CDR1 KGHDR, CDR2 SFDVKD. Trimming took 4 bases from V and 2 from J; bases not matched to a gene: 7. The CDR3 loop is CATSDYPGTSGQETQYF. The CDR3 DNA reads as TGTGCCACCAGTGACTATCCCGGGACTAGCGGGCAAGAGACCCAGTACTTC.

V usage is TRBV11-2 and J usage is TRBJ2-7; weak D call: TRBD2 (5 bases). Germline values: CDR1 SGHAT, CDR2 FQNNGV. The CDR3 is made up of 14 amino acids. Trimming pared 5 bases from V and 5 bases from J, leaving 16 bases between. In nucleotides, the CDR3 is TGTGCCAGCAGCATCTGGACTGGTTGGAACGAGCAGTACGTC. Protein: CASSIWTGWNEQYV.

The chain is built from TRBV28 and TRBJ1-2; D perhaps matches TRBD1 (5 bases). Trimming cost V 8 bases and J 3 bases, with 16 bases left between them. The CDR3 sequence is 14 residues long. The germline gives CDR1 MDHEN, CDR2 SYDVKM. The DNA for the CDR3 is TGTGCCAGCGGCCCGGGGGGGACCCACTATGGCTACACCTTC. This codes for CASGPGGTHYGYTF.

The chain carries TRBV18 and TRBJ2-7; 9 bases fit TRBD1. This CDR3 has 15 amino acids. Germline loops: CDR1 KGHSH, CDR2 LQKENI. V was clipped by 4 bases and J by 0 bases; unmatched bases: 4. The CDR3 region is CASSLGQGSSYEQYF. The CDR3 DNA reads as TGTGCCAGCTCACTCGGACAGGGGAGCTCCTACGAGCAGTACTTC.

The chain recombines TRBV29-1 with TRBJ1-1; D gene unclear. CDR1 is SQVTM and CDR2 is ANQGSEA in the germline V gene. The CDR3 spans 10 residues. The ends were cut back, 4 bases at V and 10 bases at J, with 10 bases in the middle. CDR3 region: CSVGGGGAFF. The CDR3 nucleotides are TGCAGCGTTGGGGGTGGAGGAGCTTTCTTT.

CDR3 in amino acids: CASTLASYNEQFF. The CDR3 DNA sequence: TGTGCCAGTACTCTAGCATCCTACAATGAGCAGTTCTTC. The chain is built from TRBV6-5 and TRBJ2-1; perhaps TRBD2 as D (5 bases). V was cut by 9 bases and J by 1 base, with 10 bases left in between. The CDR3 runs 13 residues. The V gene's germline CDR1 is MNHEY and CDR2 SVGAGI.

V and J are TRBV11-2 and TRBJ2-1; D is undetermined. CDR1 and CDR2 from the germline V gene are SGHAT and FQNNGV. Trimming cost V 3 bases and J 4 bases, with 7 bases left between them. CDR3 length: 13 residues. The CDR3 reads CASSLTGYNEQFF. The DNA of the CDR3 is TGTGCCAGCAGCTTGACCGGGTACAATGAGCAGTTCTTC.

This sequence joins TRBV7-5 and TRBJ2-7; the table's D call, TRBD2, has no DNA check behind it. TRBV7-5 corresponds to a pseudogene. The CDR3 is 16 residues long. CDR3 coding DNA: TGTGCCAGAAACCCCGGGTCGCGGGGGAGCTCCTACGAGCAGTACGTC. Its translation is CARNPGSRGSSYEQYV.

The V call is TRBV27, the J call TRBJ2-2; 10 bases map to TRBD1. The germline CDR1 and CDR2 sequences are MNHEY and SMNVEV (reference sequence). The length of the CDR3 is 18 residues. V shed 4 bases and J 7 bases; nucleotides not matched to a gene: 15. CDR3 DNA sequence: TGTGCCAGCAGTTATGCCCCCGGGACAGGGGATTTACACGGGGAGCTGTTTTTT. This translates into CASSYAPGTGDLHGELFF.

The gene calls are TRBV7-9 and TRBJ2-3; the D gene is possibly TRBD1 (6 bases). Germline-derived CDR1 and CDR2 are SEHNR and FQNEAQ (reference sequence). This CDR3 has 16 residues. The germline V and J ends were trimmed by 5 bases and 0 bases, with 15 bases remaining between them. CDR3 region: CASSPVQGRSTDTQYF. In DNA form, the CDR3 reads TGTGCCAGCAGCCCTGTCCAGGGGCGAAGCACAGATACGCAGTATTTT.

This sequence joins TRBV5-1 and TRBJ2-2; TRBD1 might be the D (5 bases). The V and J ends lost 4 bases and 5 bases respectively, with 12 bases between them. Germline V lookup: CDR1 SGHRS, CDR2 YFSETQ. The CDR3 contains 14 residues. This CDR3 reads CASSGARRTGELFF. Written as DNA, the CDR3 is TGCGCCAGCAGCGGGGCCCGTCGGACCGGGGAGCTGTTTTTT.

V gene TRBV5-6 combines with J gene TRBJ2-2; 7 bases align to TRBD1. J lost 0 bases, V lost 0 bases, and 5 bases had no gene match. The germline CDR1 and CDR2 sequences are SGHDT and YYEEEE. CDR3 size: 17 residues. CDR3 loop: CASSLGGGKANTGELFF. CDR3 nucleotides: TGTGCCAGCAGCTTGGGAGGGGGCAAGGCGAACACCGGGGAGCTGTTTTTT.

The rearrangement links TRBV5-5 to TRBJ2-7; 7 nucleotides match TRBD1. Germline V gives CDR1 SGHKS, CDR2 YYEKEE (reference sequence). CDR3 length: 15 amino acids. Germline trimming cut 2 bases from V and 3 bases from J; bases unmatched to any gene: 8. The CDR3 DNA is TGTGCCAGCAGCTTCCGGCCCGGGACAGTCTACGAGCAGTACTTC. Amino acid sequence: CASSFRPGTVYEQYF.

The gene calls are TRBV5-1 and TRBJ1-5; TRBD1 matches at 7 bases. The V segment lost 4 bases and the J segment 5 bases; nucleotides outside the gene matches: 9. The CDR3 consists of 15 residues. Germline CDR1 reads SGHRS; CDR2 reads YFSETQ. For the CDR3, the DNA is TGCGCCAGCAGCCTAGGGACAGTGGGGGATCAGCCCCAGCATTTT. Amino acid sequence: CASSLGTVGDQPQHF.

This chain uses TRBV28 with TRBJ1-1; 7 nucleotides match TRBD1. Germline values: CDR1 MDHEN, CDR2 SYDVKM. Trimming at V came to 5 bases and at J to 11 bases, leaving 8 bases not matched to a gene. This CDR3 has 12 amino acids. The CDR3 is CASSAGGFNAFF. The CDR3 nucleotides are TGTGCCAGCAGTGCAGGGGGTTTTAATGCTTTCTTT.

V is TRBV11-3 and J is TRBJ2-3, with TRBD2 matching over 8 bases. CDR1 and CDR2 (germline): SGHNT, YENEEA. The CDR3 runs to 15 residues. Trimming at V came to 2 bases and at J to 3 bases, leaving 4 bases not matched to a gene. CDR3 nucleotides: TGTGCCAGCAGCTTATTCAGCGGGAGAACAGATACGCAGTATTTT. This encodes CASSLFSGRTDTQYF.

The rearrangement uses TRBV7-9 and TRBJ2-1; 8 positions agree with TRBD2. The germline V gene encodes CDR1 SEHNR and CDR2 FQNEAQ (reference sequence). The CDR3 runs to 16 residues. Losses at the gene ends were 6 bases for V and 0 bases for J; bases not matched to a gene: 7. The CDR3 bases are TGTGCCAGCAGGGAACTAGCGGTAAGCTCCTACAATGAGCAGTTCTTC. This encodes CASRELAVSSYNEQFF.

The chain carries TRBV2 and TRBJ2-5; 9 nucleotides align to TRBD2. V gave up 1 base and J gave up 2 bases; unmatched junction bases: 5. CDR3 length: 16 residues. CDR1 and CDR2 (germline): SNHLY, FYNNEI. This CDR3 reads CASSEELAGRQETQYF. CDR3 in DNA: TGTGCCAGCAGTGAAGAGCTAGCGGGGCGTCAAGAGACCCAGTACTTC.

The chain uses TRBV27 and TRBJ1-2; D not resolved. The CDR3 loop spans 13 amino acids. Germline V lookup: CDR1 MNHEY, CDR2 SMNVEV (reference sequence). Trimming took off 3 bases at V and 8 bases at J, with 13 bases between the two ends. The CDR3 region is CASSFINAWGYTF. The DNA of the CDR3 is TGTGCCAGCAGTTTCATAAATGCGTGGGGCTACACCTTC.

V gene TRBV18 combines with J gene TRBJ1-6, with 8 bases that match TRBD1. The CDR3 is 15 amino acids. The V segment lost 3 bases and the J segment 7 bases; nucleotides outside the gene matches: 5. CDR1 and CDR2 from the germline V gene are KGHSH and LQKENI. CDR3 bases: TGTGCCAGCTCACCCTCCGGGACAGGCAATTCACCCCTCCACTTT. Amino acid sequence: CASSPSGTGNSPLHF.

The chain couples TRBV19 to TRBJ1-4; a possible D gene is TRBD1 (6 bases). This CDR3 is 14 amino acids long. Looked up from germline, CDR1 is LNHDA and CDR2 is SQIVND (reference sequence). Trimming shortened V by 6 bases and J by 8 bases, and 16 bases separated the two germline ends. The CDR3 bases are TGTGCCAGTAGCAGTACAGGGCAGGAAGAAAAACTGTTTTTT. Amino acids: CASSSTGQEEKLFF. Based on the CDR3 plus reference TRBV19 and TRBJ1-4, the full variable domain is DGGITQSPKYLFRKEGQNVTLSCEQNLNHDAMYWYRQDPGQGLRLIYYSQIVNDFQKGDIAEGYSVSREKKESFPLTVTSAQKNPTAFYLCASSSTGQEEKLFFGSGTQLSVL.